Shown below are 30 T cell receptor beta chains from a single sample sequenced in a study of OX40 agonist ivuxolimab in advanced cancers. Libraries were prepared by immunoSEQ multiplex PCR; TCRdb keeps only in-frame clonotypes and omits some of them. The repertoire consists of some 19,000 clones, with under 70% occurring once and the leading ten covering 12%. The starting material was CD4+ or CD8+ T cells sorted from blood, obtained in a trial of the OX40 agonist ivuxolimab. The receptors were sampled from an adult with an advanced solid tumor such as melanoma, head and neck, liver or kidney cancer.

This clone has just a few counts. The V and J genes are TRBV7-2 and TRBJ2-7, with D perhaps given as TRBD1 or TRBD2 (5 bases each). This CDR3 is 16 amino acids long. The germline V gene encodes CDR1 SGHTA and CDR2 FQGNSA. The V gene lost 2 bases and the J gene lost 0 bases, with 14 bases spanning the gap. CDR3 sequence (DNA): TGTGCCAGCAGCTTATTAGGAGCGGACACCTCCTACGAGCAGTACTTC. It encodes CASSLLGADTSYEQYF.

The V and J genes are TRBV6-5 and TRBJ2-7; D is perhaps TRBD2 (6 bases). The germline gives CDR1 MNHEY, CDR2 SVGAGI. The CDR3 covers 14 residues. V was pared by 4 bases and J by 5 bases, with 15 bases between. CDR3 in DNA: TGTGCCAGCAGTTCCACCGGGACTTGGGACGAGCAGTACTTC. It codes for CASSSTGTWDEQYF.

J is TRBJ2-2 and V is TRBV4-2; 7 bases agree with TRBD1. The CDR3 has 15 amino acids. The germline gives CDR1 LGHNA, CDR2 YNFKEQ. Unmatched junction bases numbered 6, after V lost 4 bases and J lost 4 bases. As DNA, the CDR3 is TGTGCCAGCAGCCGACGGGACAGCGGCACCGGGGAGCTGTTTTTT. Its protein product is CASSRRDSGTGELFF.

This clone was picked up many times. The chain couples TRBV5-4 to TRBJ2-1; a weak D match, TRBD2 (6 bases). Germline CDR1 SGHNT, CDR2 YYREEE (reference sequence). Trimming removed 4 bases from V and 3 bases from J, with 8 bases in between. There are 13 residues in the CDR3. The CDR3 DNA follows: TGTGCCAGCAGCGGAGGGCACTACAATGAGCAGTTCTTC. It encodes CASSGGHYNEQFF.

CDR3 region: CASSLSGRSTDTQYF. In DNA form, the CDR3 reads TGTGCCAGCAGCCTTAGCGGGAGAAGTACAGATACGCAGTATTTT. This rearrangement joins TRBV11-3 to TRBJ2-3; the match to TRBD2 covers 9 bases. In germline, CDR1 is SGHNT, CDR2 YENEEA. The CDR3 sequence is 15 residues long. After removal of 5 bases from V and 3 bases from J, the junction contained 6 bases not matched to a gene.

This clone came up many times. The gene calls are TRBV2 and TRBJ2-1; tentative D call: TRBD1 (6 bases). Trimming removed 4 bases from V and 0 bases from J, with 7 bases in between. The germline V gene encodes CDR1 SNHLY and CDR2 FYNNEI. CDR3 length equals 14 residues. CDR3 protein: CASSVDSSYNEQFF. The CDR3 DNA reads TGTGCCAGCAGTGTGGACAGCTCCTACAATGAGCAGTTCTTC.

This clone was observed a handful of times. V is TRBV5-6 and J is TRBJ2-7; D might be TRBD2 (6 bases). Germline-derived CDR1 and CDR2 are SGHDT and YYEEEE. Deletions cut 0 bases from V and 6 bases from J, with 19 bases between. This CDR3 spans 16 amino acids. The CDR3 loop is CASSLETGLQSGEQYF. The CDR3, as DNA: TGTGCCAGCAGCTTGGAAACGGGACTCCAGTCCGGCGAGCAGTACTTC.

The table lists this clone with a count of one. CDR3 sequence reads: CASSQVGTSGNTIYF. As DNA, the CDR3 is TGCGCCAGCAGCCAAGTCGGGACCTCTGGAAACACCATATATTTT. V and J are TRBV4-1 and TRBJ1-3, with a weak D call TRBD1 (5 bases). V was clipped by 1 base and J by 0 bases, with 7 bases between them. Per the germline V gene, CDR1 is MGHRA and CDR2 is YSYEKL. The CDR3 length is 15 residues.

Many counts were recorded for this clone. The chain recombines TRBV7-9 with TRBJ2-5; 7 bases match TRBD2. The germline V gene has CDR1 SEHNR and CDR2 FQNEAQ (reference sequence). Trimming at V came to 1 base and at J to 4 bases, leaving 3 bases not matched to a gene. This CDR3 comprises 14 residues. CDR3 loop: CASSLDGLVETQYF. The CDR3 DNA sequence: TGTGCCAGCAGCTTAGACGGACTAGTAGAGACCCAGTACTTC.

By share, this clone counts as medium-sized. V gene TRBV7-9 combines with J gene TRBJ2-7, with a possible D match to TRBD1 (5 bases). Trimming cost V 8 bases and J 3 bases, with 14 bases left between them. CDR1 and CDR2 from the germline V gene are SEHNR and FQNEAQ (reference sequence). The CDR3 sequence is 13 residues long. The CDR3 bases are TGTGCCAGCGTGGTGTCAGGGAACTACGAGCAGTACTTC. The encoded protein is CASVVSGNYEQYF.

This chain links TRBV7-9 with TRBJ2-5, with TRBD1 identical over 7 bases. This CDR3 comprises 18 residues. Germline loops: CDR1 SEHNR, CDR2 FQNEAQ (reference sequence). J lost 5 bases, V lost 4 bases, and 19 bases had no gene match. CDR3 DNA: TGTGCCAGCAGCTCCGACCAGGCCGTACAGGGGTGGCAGGAGACCCAGTACTTC. It is translated as CASSSDQAVQGWQETQYF. The whole variable domain, remainder taken from reference TRBV7-9 and TRBJ2-5, is DTGVSQNPRHKITKRGQNVTFRCDPISEHNRLYWYRQTLGQGPEFLTYFQNEAQLEKSRLLSDRFSAERPKGSFSTLEIQRTEQGDSAMYLCASSSDQAVQGWQETQYFGPGTRLLVL.

The V gene is TRBV19, the J gene TRBJ2-2; TRBD1 is a possible D gene (6 bases). This CDR3 has 12 residues. Germline V gene data show CDR1 as LNHDA and CDR2 as SQIVND (reference sequence). V was clipped by 5 bases and J by 8 bases, with 9 bases between them. CDR3 loop: CASSYRVGELFF. DNA for the CDR3: TGTGCCAGTAGTTACAGGGTTGGGGAGCTGTTTTTT.

The chain combines TRBV27 with TRBJ2-1, with D maybe TRBD2 (5 bases). V lost 2 bases and J lost 5, with 10 bases in between. CDR3 length: 14 amino acids. Per the germline V gene, CDR1 is MNHEY and CDR2 is SMNVEV (reference sequence). CDR3 sequence (DNA): TGTGCCAGCAGTTTAATCGGACTGCACAATGAGCAGTTCTTC. Amino acids: CASSLIGLHNEQFF.

This clone is medium-sized by share. The chain joins TRBV6-1 to TRBJ1-5; TRBD1 matches 9 bases. CDR1 MNHNS and CDR2 SASEGT come from the germline V gene. Trimming removed 6 bases from V and 2 bases from J; junction bases left unmatched: 5. This CDR3 contains 15 residues. CDR3 sequence: CASSRTGEGNQPQHF. CDR3 nucleotides: TGTGCCAGCAGCCGGACAGGGGAGGGCAATCAGCCCCAGCATTTT.

The CDR3 DNA follows: TGCGCCAGCAGCTTGGACTGGACAGGGGTGTCTGGCCCTGAAGCTTTCTTT. Its protein is CASSLDWTGVSGPEAFF. The gene calls are TRBV5-1 and TRBJ1-1, with 9 bases that match TRBD1. The CDR3 is made up of 17 amino acids. Per the germline V gene, CDR1 is SGHRS and CDR2 is YFSETQ. The V segment lost 0 bases and the J segment 6 bases; nucleotides outside the gene matches: 12.

V gene TRBV11-2 combines with J gene TRBJ2-3, with TRBD1 identical over 8 bases. V lost 6 bases and J lost 4; bases outside the gene matches: 9. Germline CDR1 is SGHAT and CDR2 is FQNNGV. This CDR3 region has 15 residues. CDR3 nucleotides: TGTGCCAGCAGTTCAACAGGGGGTTGGTCAGATACGCAGTATTTT. It encodes CASSSTGGWSDTQYF. The full variable domain, completed using reference TRBV11-2 and TRBJ2-3, is EAGVAQSPRYKIIEKRQSVAFWCNPISGHATLYWYQQILGQGPKLLIQFQNNGVVDDSQLPKDRFSAERLKGVDSTLKIQPAKLEDSAVYLCASSSTGGWSDTQYFGPGTRLTVL.

Here the CDR3 reads CASSRQGWQETQYF. CDR3 sequence (DNA): TGTGCCAGCAGTAGACAGGGGTGGCAAGAGACCCAGTACTTC. The rearrangement links TRBV28 to TRBJ2-5; 8 bases agree with TRBD1. The length of the CDR3 is 14 residues. Trimming at V came to 5 bases and at J to 2 bases, leaving 4 bases not matched to a gene. Germline V gene sequence: CDR1 MDHEN, CDR2 SYDVKM. Together with reference TRBV28 and TRBJ2-5, the CDR3 gives the full variable domain: DVKVTQSSRYLVKRTGEKVFLECVQDMDHENMFWYRQDPGLGLRLIYFSYDVKMKEKGDIPEGYSVSREKKERFSLILESASTNQTSMYLCASSRQGWQETQYFGPGTRLLVL.

The sample holds one count of this clone. The chain uses TRBV19 and TRBJ1-6, with D unclear. CDR3 length: 15 amino acids. Deletions cut 4 bases from V and 3 bases from J, with 10 bases between. Germline loops: CDR1 LNHDA, CDR2 SQIVND (reference sequence). The CDR3 spells CASSTIPDYNSPLHF. As DNA, the CDR3 is TGTGCCAGTAGTACCATTCCGGACTATAATTCACCCCTCCACTTT.

This clone came up a few times. The rearrangement links TRBV7-9 to TRBJ1-1; TRBD1 might be the D (5 bases). Germline lookup yields CDR1 SEHNR and CDR2 FQNEAQ (reference sequence). The germline V and J ends were trimmed by 5 bases and 4 bases, with 17 bases remaining between them. This CDR3 region has 15 residues. This CDR3 is CASSPSELGGTEAFF. CDR3 bases: TGTGCCAGCAGCCCCTCGGAATTGGGGGGCACTGAAGCTTTCTTT.

A single count supports this clone. The chain is built from TRBV5-1 and TRBJ2-7; 7 nucleotides agree with TRBD1. The length of the CDR3 is 14 residues. Germline trimming cut 5 bases from V and 4 bases from J; bases unmatched to any gene: 9. The germline CDR1 and CDR2 sequences are SGHRS and YFSETQ. As DNA, the CDR3 is TGCGCCAGCAGTTATGGGACAGCCACTTACGAGCAGTACTTC. It yields the protein CASSYGTATYEQYF.

The chain recombines TRBV12-5 with TRBJ1-5; 7 nucleotides line up with TRBD1. Looked up from germline, CDR1 is LGHNT and CDR2 is FRNRAP. CDR3 size: 16 residues. V shed 6 bases, J shed 2 bases, and the junction held 10 bases outside the gene matches. The CDR3 coding sequence is TGTGCTAGTGGACAGACAGGGCCGATCCGCAATCAGCCCCAGCATTTT. This encodes CASGQTGPIRNQPQHF.

This rearrangement joins TRBV4-3 to TRBJ2-7, with D tentatively TRBD1 (6 bases). Germline loops: CDR1 LGHNA, CDR2 YSLEER. V lost 0 bases to trimming and J lost 3 bases, with 12 bases between them. The CDR3 consists of 15 residues. The DNA for the CDR3 is TGCGCCAGCAGCCAAGATAGGACAGCAGGCTACGAGCAGTACTTC. This translates into CASSQDRTAGYEQYF.

The J gene is TRBJ1-1, the V gene TRBV7-3; D is perhaps TRBD1 (6 bases). V lost 3 bases and J 3 bases, leaving 14 bases between the germline ends. Germline V CDR1 and CDR2: SGHTA, FQGTGA. The CDR3 consists of 15 residues. CDR3 amino acids: CASSFYGGADTEAFF. The CDR3, as DNA: TGTGCCAGCAGCTTTTATGGGGGCGCGGACACTGAAGCTTTCTTT.

The DNA for the CDR3 is TGCGCCAGCAGCCAAGGCTATACAGGTTTAACTGAAGCTTTCTTT. Protein sequence: CASSQGYTGLTEAFF. V gene TRBV4-3 combines with J gene TRBJ1-1; D may be TRBD1 (5 bases). This CDR3 has 15 residues. Germline values: CDR1 LGHNA, CDR2 YSLEER. Trimming left V 1 base short and J 5 bases short, with 14 bases between.

The chain couples TRBV28 to TRBJ2-2; TRBD1 is a possible D gene (6 bases). The ends were cut back, 6 bases at V and 8 bases at J, with 7 bases in the middle. In germline, CDR1 is MDHEN, CDR2 SYDVKM. This CDR3 is 11 amino acids long. CDR3 in amino acids: CASRRGGELFF. The CDR3 DNA is TGTGCCAGCAGAAGGGGGGGGGAGCTGTTTTTT.

This clone showed up just once. The rearrangement links TRBV27 to TRBJ1-4; D call uncertain. Trimming stripped 5 bases from V and 7 bases from J, with 14 bases between. From germline, CDR1 is MNHEY and CDR2 SMNVEV (reference sequence). This CDR3 is built from 14 residues. The CDR3 nucleotides are TGTGCCAGCAGTGGGTCCCGGTTGGGTGAAAAACTGTTTTTT. Protein sequence: CASSGSRLGEKLFF. The variable domain in full, with the rest retrieved from reference TRBV27 and TRBJ1-4, is EAQVTQNPRYLITVTGKKLTVTCSQNMNHEYMSWYRQDPGLGLRQIYYSMNVEVTDKGDVPEGYKVSRKEKRNFPLILESPSPNQTSLYFCASSGSRLGEKLFFGSGTQLSVL.

The chain uses TRBV5-4 and TRBJ2-7, with 10 bases lining up with TRBD1. Trimming cost V 0 bases and J 1 base; bases outside gene matches: 7. The CDR3 extends over 17 amino acids. From germline, CDR1 is SGHNT and CDR2 YYREEE (reference sequence). DNA of the CDR3: TGTGCCAGCAGCTTGGGGGGACAGGGGTATAATTCCTACGAGCAGTACTTC. Translation gives CASSLGGQGYNSYEQYF.

This chain joins TRBV7-8 and TRBJ2-5, with a possible D match to TRBD2 (5 bases). The V gene's germline CDR1 is SGHVS and CDR2 FQNEAQ. Between the trimmed V and J ends, which lost 2 bases and 4 bases, there was a span of 14 bases. The CDR3 sequence is 15 residues long. CDR3 nucleotides: TGTGCCAGCAGCTTAACGGTGGGAGAGGGAGAGACCCAGTACTTC. Translating gives CASSLTVGEGETQYF.

This clone was detected once. The chain combines TRBV5-5 with TRBJ2-7; D is undetermined. The V end lost 4 bases, the J end lost 4 bases, and 12 bases lay between the germline ends. Germline CDR1 is SGHKS and CDR2 is YYEKEE (reference sequence). CDR3 length: 13 amino acids. This CDR3 reads CASSRSLTYEQYF. DNA of the CDR3: TGTGCCAGCAGCCGGTCCTTGACATACGAGCAGTACTTC.

The J gene is TRBJ1-1, the V gene TRBV2; D remains ambiguous. The CDR3 totals 12 residues. Trimming stripped 5 bases from V and 5 bases from J, with 9 bases between. The germline gives CDR1 SNHLY, CDR2 FYNNEI. CDR3 DNA sequence: TGTGCCAGCAGTAGTCCGGGTACTGAAGCTTTCTTT. It is translated as CASSSPGTEAFF.